This T cell receptor beta chain was retrieved from a study of response to subunit inactivated influenza vaccine (dated by TCRdb to the late 2010s). Study-level background: To follow how T cells responded to a trivalent subunit inactivated influenza vaccine, the researchers relied on deep quantitative profiling of the T cell receptor repertoire.

In the case of this clonotype: Its antigen specificity is not known. One base away there is no much larger clone; base qualities are not given.

Libraries were prepared through RT-PCR. Sequencing instrument: Illumina HiSeq 2500. TCRdb trimmed public reads at Q25 via fastp, called clones via MiXCR and kept in-frame beta chains. Entries are consolidated by CDR3 protein sequence, retaining the most common genes and DNA. The sample table holds hundreds of thousands of distinct CDR3 sequences, of which less than 20% were seen once. The ten largest account for roughly 11% of the sample. General findings and caveats noted by the study authors: It was suggested by the authors that each seasonal influenza vaccination may recruit only a limited number of new T cells.

The receptor was derived from a man aged 45 to 65 who received an inactivated influenza vaccine. Donor details come from another sample of the same person, matched by shared clones. The specimen comprised PBMCs from blood, sampled 4 to 6 days after vaccination.

The DNA is as follows: TGCGCCAGCAGCCAAGATTCCGGGAATCTCGAGCAGTTCTTC. Translated, this gives CASSQDSGNLEQFF. The chain couples TRBV4-1 to TRBJ2-1; TRBD2 could be the D gene, as 5 bases match. V was cut back by 0 bases and J by 10 bases, leaving a gap of 13 bases between them. Its CDR3 holds 14 amino acids, cysteine through phenylalanine. Only the CDR3 part of the read is kept: 42 bases, read in frame from the first base. CDR1 and CDR2, per the germline V gene, are MGHRA and YSYEKL.